Following are 8 T cell receptor beta chains from one sample sequenced in a study of blood T cell repertoires in COVID-19. Assay used: immunoSEQ multiplex PCR; TCRdb lists only in-frame clones, some missing. Found here are 25,000 or so clones, around 94% of them singletons; the top ten hold 4%. The sample consisted of peripheral blood. The receptor source for this set is a woman between 50 and 59 years old with active COVID-19.

The chain joins TRBV13 to TRBJ1-1; D may be TRBD1 (6 bases). Trimming stripped 5 bases from V and 0 bases from J, with 13 bases between. This CDR3 comprises 15 residues. Germline CDR1 reads PRHDT; CDR2 reads FYEKMQ (reference sequence). In nucleotides, the CDR3 is TGTGCCAGCAGCATCGCCGGGACAATGAACACTGAAGCTTTCTTT. Its translation: CASSIAGTMNTEAFF.

This clone is a singleton in its sample. This chain uses TRBV6-2 or TRBV6-3 with TRBJ2-7; 11 nucleotides align to TRBD2. Per the germline V gene, CDR1 is MNHEY and CDR2 is SVGEGT. V was pared by 6 bases and J by 4 bases, with 8 bases of the junction left unmatched. The CDR3 sequence is 15 residues long. The CDR3 region is CASSPGLAGPYEQYF. The DNA for the CDR3 is TGTGCCAGCAGCCCCGGACTAGCGGGTCCTTACGAGCAGTACTTC.

V gene TRBV5-8 combines with J gene TRBJ2-7, with D uncertain. V was clipped by 5 bases and J by 0 bases, with 12 bases between them. Germline-derived CDR1 and CDR2 are SGHTS and YDEGEE. The CDR3 loop spans 14 amino acids. CDR3 sequence: CASRVGVSSYEQYV. The CDR3 region has the DNA TGTGCCAGCAGAGTCGGAGTCAGCTCCTACGAGCAGTACGTC.

The genes are TRBV24-1 and TRBJ2-1, with 7 nucleotides matching TRBD2. This CDR3 has 14 amino acids. CDR1 KGHDR and CDR2 SFDVKD come from the germline V gene. The ends lost 11 bases at V and 5 bases at J; junction bases unmatched: 11. For the CDR3, the DNA is TGTGCCATAGGGAAAGCGGGATCCAACAATGAGCAGTTCTTC. Translating it yields CAIGKAGSNNEQFF.

The CDR3 DNA follows: TGTGCCAGCTCACCGACCGGGACTAAGCAGTTCTTC. This sequence encodes CASSPTGTKQFF. V usage is TRBV18 and J usage is TRBJ2-1, with 7 bases fitting TRBD2. Losses at the gene ends were 3 bases for V and 11 bases for J; bases not matched to a gene: 4. CDR1 is KGHSH, CDR2 LQKENI, per germline. The CDR3 runs 12 residues.

The rearrangement uses TRBV6-5 and TRBJ2-1; tentatively, D is TRBD1 (6 bases). CDR1 and CDR2 from the germline V gene are MNHEY and SVGAGI. The CDR3 is 14 residues long. Between the trimmed V and J ends, which lost 6 bases and 4 bases, there was a span of 13 bases. CDR3 in amino acids: CASRDGQKYNEQFF. In nucleotides, the CDR3 is TGTGCCAGCAGGGACGGACAGAAGTACAATGAGCAGTTCTTC.

The chain combines TRBV27 with TRBJ2-1; 10 bases map to TRBD2. This CDR3 region has 16 residues. J lost 8 bases, V lost 5 bases, and 12 bases had no gene match. Germline V gene sequence: CDR1 MNHEY, CDR2 SMNVEV (reference sequence). This chain's CDR3 is CASSTQAGGPIHEQFF. CDR3 DNA: TGTGCCAGCAGTACTCAAGCGGGAGGGCCTATCCATGAGCAGTTCTTC.

The gene calls are TRBV3-1 (or the pseudogene TRBV3-2) and TRBJ1-1; 7 bases map to TRBD1. The V segment lost 4 bases and the J segment 3 bases; nucleotides outside the gene matches: 8. CDR1 and CDR2 from the germline V gene are LGHDT and YNNKEL (reference sequence). The CDR3 loop spans 15 amino acids. In nucleotides, the CDR3 is TGTGCCAGCAGCCGAACCCCGGGACAGTACACTGAAGCTTTCTTT. Residues: CASSRTPGQYTEAFF.